The clone carrying this T cell receptor beta chain was detected ten times or more. Germline CDR1 SGHTA, CDR2 FQGNSA. The ends lost 6 bases at V and 1 base at J; junction bases unmatched: 4. The CDR3 is made up of 15 amino acids. This entry belongs to a study of neurological immune-mediated disorders. TCRdb re-called the 5' RACE reads with MiXCR, one entry per CDR3 protein. The table lists 25,000 to 40,000 distinct CDR3 sequences, around 1.5% of them singletons, with approximately 8.7% in the top ten. The unsorted libraries originated from 2 million PBMCs kept at -80 C. Material: PBMCs. This chain connects TRBV7-2 to TRBJ2-2, with 8 bases that match TRBD2. The clonotype was recovered from a woman in her thirties with multiple sclerosis. CDR3 in DNA: TGTGCCAGCAGAGCGGGACTAGGGAACACCGGGGAGCTGTTTTTT. Translation gives CASRAGLGNTGELFF.